One sample yielded the 25 T cell receptor beta chains listed below, sequenced in a study of blood T cell repertoires in COVID-19. Generated by immunoSEQ multiplex PCR, the TCRdb table keeps only in-frame clones and is missing some. The table lists more than 60,000 clones, approximately 84% of them singletons. Input material: peripheral blood. Source of these receptors: a man aged 50 or older with COVID-19, enrolled during active disease.

V is TRBV4-1 and J is TRBJ2-7; D unresolved. The CDR3 has 14 residues. V was trimmed by 1 base and J by 2 bases, leaving 9 bases between them. Per the germline V gene, CDR1 is MGHRA and CDR2 is YSYEKL. In DNA, the CDR3 is TGCGCCAGCAGCCAAGTTCCAGATACCTACGAGCAGTACTTC. It is translated as CASSQVPDTYEQYF.

This chain connects TRBV9 to TRBJ1-5, with D unresolved. The CDR3 contains 15 residues. CDR1 SGDLS and CDR2 YYNGEE come from the germline V gene. Trimming removed 3 bases at V and 6 bases at J, with 16 bases between. CDR3 DNA: TGTGCCAGCAGCGCGACCGATTCGGAGCCTCAGCCCCAGCATTTT. This sequence encodes CASSATDSEPQPQHF. The full variable domain, with the rest looked up from reference TRBV9 and TRBJ1-5, is DSGVTQTPKHLITATGQRVTLRCSPRSGDLSVYWYQQSLDQGLQFLIQYYNGEERAKGNILERFSAQQFPDLHSELNLSSLELGDSALYFCASSATDSEPQPQHFGDGTRLSIL.

This rearrangement joins TRBV7-9 to TRBJ1-3; D is ambiguous. The V end was cut by 6 bases, the J end by 0 bases, with 9 bases between. From germline, CDR1 is SEHNR and CDR2 FQNEAQ (reference sequence). This CDR3 spans 14 amino acids. CDR3 loop: CASRRDISGNTIYF. Here the CDR3 DNA reads TGTGCCAGCAGACGCGACATCTCTGGAAACACCATATATTTT. Complete variable domain (other parts from reference TRBV7-9 and TRBJ1-3): DTGVSQNPRHKITKRGQNVTFRCDPISEHNRLYWYRQTLGQGPEFLTYFQNEAQLEKSRLLSDRFSAERPKGSFSTLEIQRTEQGDSAMYLCASRRDISGNTIYFGEGSWLTVV.

This clone was observed once. The chain is built from TRBV14 and TRBJ1-6; TRBD1 agrees at 7 bases. With 1 base clipped from V and 10 bases from J, the junction kept 7 bases outside the gene matches. CDR1 is SGHDN and CDR2 is FVKESK in the germline V gene. The length of the CDR3 is 15 residues. CDR3 in amino acids: CASSQGQGGTSPLHF. As DNA, the CDR3 is TGTGCCAGCAGCCAAGGGCAGGGGGGCACGTCACCCCTCCACTTT.

CDR3 DNA: TGTGCCAGTAGCCCCGGGACAGGGCGAGGCTACACCTTC. It is translated as CASSPGTGRGYTF. The chain recombines TRBV19 with TRBJ1-2, with 9 bases that match TRBD1. Germline V gene data show CDR1 as LNHDA and CDR2 as SQIVND (reference sequence). The V segment lost 6 bases and the J segment 8 bases; nucleotides outside the gene matches: 7. The CDR3 is 13 residues long.

This rearrangement joins TRBV18 to TRBJ2-3; D not resolved. CDR1 and CDR2 (germline): KGHSH, LQKENI. The V end was cut by 0 bases, the J end by 2 bases, with 12 bases between. The CDR3 is made up of 16 amino acids. The CDR3 DNA reads TGTGCCAGCTCACCACCGAGTAACTACCTCACAGATACGCAGTATTTT. Translating it yields CASSPPSNYLTDTQYF. Based on the CDR3 plus reference TRBV18 and TRBJ2-3, the full variable domain is NAGVMQNPRHLVRRRGQEARLRCSPMKGHSHVYWYRQLPEEGLKFMVYLQKENIIDESGMPKERFSAEFPKEGPSILRIQQVVRGDSAAYFCASSPPSNYLTDTQYFGPGTRLTVL.

This rearrangement joins TRBV28 to TRBJ1-1, with 8 bases that match TRBD1. The CDR3 runs to 17 residues. CDR1 is MDHEN, CDR2 SYDVKM, per germline. V shed 2 bases, J shed 0 bases, and the junction held 8 bases outside the gene matches. CDR3 nucleotide sequence: TGTGCCAGCAGTTTACCGACAGGGGCCCACATGAACACTGAAGCTTTCTTT. Amino acid sequence: CASSLPTGAHMNTEAFF.

V usage is TRBV30 and J usage is TRBJ1-5; the D gene is possibly TRBD1 (5 bases). CDR1 and CDR2 (germline): GTSNPN, SVGIG (reference sequence). The CDR3 has 14 amino acids. The V gene lost 7 bases and the J gene lost 0 bases, with 13 bases spanning the gap. CDR3 loop: CAYRLQYSNQPQHF. For the CDR3, the DNA is TGTGCCTACAGGCTCCAGTATAGCAATCAGCCCCAGCATTTT.

The J gene is TRBJ2-4, the V gene TRBV3-1 (or the pseudogene TRBV3-2), with unresolved D. Germline V gives CDR1 LGHDT, CDR2 YNNKEL (reference sequence). Trimming left V 0 bases short and J 0 bases short, with 9 bases between. This CDR3 has 16 amino acids. CDR3 DNA sequence: TGTGCCAGCAGCCAAGACAGGATACTAGCCAAAAACATTCAGTACTTC. Its translation is CASSQDRILAKNIQYF.

This chain joins TRBV9 and TRBJ2-1; 7 nucleotides agree with TRBD2. V was clipped by 4 bases and J by 4 bases; unmatched bases: 8. Germline V gives CDR1 SGDLS, CDR2 YYNGEE. The CDR3 runs to 15 residues. CDR3 nucleotide sequence: TGTGCCAGCAGCCCCAGCGGGAATGGGTACAATGAGCAGTTCTTC. This codes for CASSPSGNGYNEQFF.

V usage is TRBV4-2 and J usage is TRBJ1-5; D is uncertain. Germline V gene lookup returns CDR1 LGHNA and CDR2 YNFKEQ. The CDR3 runs 14 residues. V shed 1 base and J shed 0 bases, with 4 bases lying between them. The CDR3 loop reads CASSQGVSNQPQHF. CDR3 in DNA: TGTGCCAGCAGCCAAGGAGTTAGCAATCAGCCCCAGCATTTT.

V gene TRBV19 combines with J gene TRBJ1-4; a possible D gene is TRBD1 (6 bases). V dropped 9 bases and J dropped 5 bases, with 13 bases sitting between them. Per the germline V gene, CDR1 is LNHDA and CDR2 is SQIVND (reference sequence). The CDR3 has 13 amino acids. The chain's CDR3 is CASETGENEKLFF. Here the CDR3 DNA reads TGTGCCAGCGAGACAGGAGAGAATGAAAAACTGTTTTTT.

The chain links TRBV6-2 or TRBV6-3 to TRBJ1-6; 10 bases align to TRBD1. V was pared by 0 bases and J by 3 bases, with 14 bases of the junction left unmatched. CDR3 length: 21 amino acids. Germline CDR1 and CDR2: MNHEY and SVGEGT. CDR3 DNA: TGTGCCAGCAGTTACTCGAACCTCCCGGGACAGGGGTCGATCTATAATTCACCCCTCCACTTT. Amino acids: CASSYSNLPGQGSIYNSPLHF.

This chain connects TRBV5-1 to TRBJ2-2; 8 bases fit TRBD1. The length of the CDR3 is 16 residues. The germline CDR1 and CDR2 sequences are SGHRS and YFSETQ. The J segment lost 5 bases and the V segment lost 0 bases, leaving 6 bases of the junction unmatched. CDR3 coding DNA: TGCGCCAGCAGCTTGGACGGGACAGGTGGGACCGGGGAGCTGTTTTTT. This encodes CASSLDGTGGTGELFF. Combining the CDR3 with reference TRBV5-1 and TRBJ2-2 gives the whole variable domain KAGVTQTPRYLIKTRGQQVTLSCSPISGHRSVSWYQQTPGQGLQFLFEYFSETQRNKGNFPGRFSGRQFSNSRSEMNVSTLELGDSALYLCASSLDGTGGTGELFFGEGSRLTVL.

The chain uses TRBV19 and TRBJ2-2; a possible D gene is TRBD2 (5 bases). The CDR3 spans 14 residues. V was clipped by 2 bases and J by 6 bases, with 10 bases between them. Germline assignment: CDR1 LNHDA and CDR2 SQIVND (reference sequence). CDR3 bases: TGTGCCAGTAGTATAACCGGGGTTCCCGGGGAGCTGTTTTTT. It encodes CASSITGVPGELFF.

V is TRBV3-1 (or the pseudogene TRBV3-2) and J is TRBJ1-6, with D possibly matching TRBD1 (6 bases). Germline values: CDR1 LGHDT, CDR2 YNNKEL (reference sequence). The CDR3 has 17 amino acids. Deletions cut 4 bases from V and 4 bases from J, with 17 bases between. The CDR3 DNA reads as TGTGCCAGCAGCCCGAGTTGGGGGGGCGATTATAATTCACCCCTCCACTTT. Protein product: CASSPSWGGDYNSPLHF.

This clone was detected only a few times. The chain joins TRBV28 to TRBJ1-1, with no clear D. Trimming took 6 bases from V and 3 from J, leaving 8 bases between them. There are 12 residues in the CDR3. Germline CDR1 MDHEN, CDR2 SYDVKM. CDR3 region: CASSEQYTEAFF. CDR3 coding DNA: TGTGCCAGCAGCGAACAGTACACTGAAGCTTTCTTT.

The chain employs TRBV30 and TRBJ1-1; 7 positions match TRBD1. Germline V gene sequence: CDR1 GTSNPN, CDR2 SVGIG (reference sequence). This CDR3 is built from 12 residues. J lost 7 bases, V lost 5 bases, and 7 bases had no gene match. CDR3 amino acids: CAWVGQVGEAFF. CDR3 sequence (DNA): TGTGCCTGGGTTGGACAGGTGGGTGAAGCTTTCTTT.

This chain joins TRBV10-3 and TRBJ2-6, with a weak D call TRBD1 (6 bases). The CDR3 loop spans 16 amino acids. V was cut by 2 bases and J by 3 bases, with 11 bases left in between. Germline V lookup: CDR1 ENHRY, CDR2 SYGVKD. The CDR3 here is CAISELAGVGANVLTF. The DNA of the CDR3 is TGTGCCATCAGTGAGCTAGCAGGGGTTGGGGCCAACGTCCTGACTTTC.

This chain joins TRBV27 and TRBJ2-5; 9 nucleotides align to TRBD1. The length of the CDR3 is 12 residues. Germline CDR1 is MNHEY and CDR2 is SMNVEV (reference sequence). Trimming took 6 bases from V and 4 from J; bases not matched to a gene: 0. The CDR3 here is CASRTGGETQYF. CDR3 DNA sequence: TGTGCCAGCAGGACAGGGGGAGAGACCCAGTACTTC.

In its sample, this clone was seen once. Other DNA sequences in the same sample also yield this CDR3. This chain joins TRBV7-2 and TRBJ2-1; the D gene is possibly TRBD1 (6 bases). The CDR3 covers 16 residues. The V gene's germline CDR1 is SGHTA and CDR2 FQGNSA. V was cut by 0 bases and J by 0 bases, with 9 bases left in between. CDR3 sequence: CASSLAQGYSYNEQFF. CDR3 coding DNA: TGTGCCAGCAGCTTAGCCCAGGGGTACTCCTACAATGAGCAGTTCTTC.

This clone turned up a few times. This chain's CDR3 is CASAPEANYGYTF. The CDR3, as DNA: TGTGCCAGTGCGCCAGAGGCTAACTATGGCTACACCTTC. The chain employs TRBV2 and TRBJ1-2; D is undetermined. Germline V gene lookup returns CDR1 SNHLY and CDR2 FYNNEI. With 9 bases removed from V and 0 bases from J, the gap between germline ends came to 11 bases. The CDR3 is made up of 13 amino acids.

The chain combines TRBV3-1 (or the pseudogene TRBV3-2) with TRBJ2-3, with TRBD2 matching 10 bases. Trimming removed 2 bases from V and 0 bases from J; junction bases left unmatched: 14. Looked up from germline, CDR1 is LGHDT and CDR2 is YNNKEL (reference sequence). The CDR3 extends over 20 amino acids. CDR3 bases: TGTGCCAGCAGCCAAATCAGCGGGGGGGACATATATTCAAGCACAGATACGCAGTATTTT. It yields the protein CASSQISGGDIYSSTDTQYF.

The genes are TRBV6-5 and TRBJ2-1; 8 nucleotides match TRBD2. Trimming removed 5 bases from V and 9 bases from J; junction bases left unmatched: 9. This CDR3 spans 14 amino acids. The V gene's germline CDR1 is MNHEY and CDR2 SVGAGI. CDR3 coding DNA: TGTGCCAGCAGTCTCCCGGGACTAGTAACTGAGCAGTTCTTC. This codes for CASSLPGLVTEQFF.

The rearrangement links TRBV2 to TRBJ2-1; D might be TRBD1 (5 bases). Germline V gene sequence: CDR1 SNHLY, CDR2 FYNNEI. There are 13 residues in the CDR3. With 5 bases removed from V and 7 bases from J, the gap between germline ends came to 12 bases. The CDR3 DNA reads TGTGCCAGCAGTAGGGGTAGAGATAATGAGCAGTTCTTC. Its translation is CASSRGRDNEQFF.